This T cell receptor (beta chain) was obtained from a study of cytomegalovirus exposure and HLA in healthy donors. This clone was counted once. Antigen unknown. Using immunoSEQ multiplex PCR, the repertoire was profiled, and TCRdb retains in-frame clones only, with some absent. The sample records approximately 70,000 clones, 94% being singletons. The donors were members of the validation cohort, which comprised 120 subjects and was separate from the first cohort of 670 or so subjects. Whole-study results and caveats: There were over 150 TCR beta chains listed as cytomegalovirus-associated.

The origin of this receptor is a woman aged 18-35 years in good health and CMV-seronegative. The specimen was PBMCs.

CDR3 bases: TGTGCCAGCAGCTTGAGTCGGGTGTACGAGCAGTACTTC. Its protein product is CASSLSRVYEQYF. This chain links TRBV7-2 with TRBJ2-7; D unclear. Deletions cut 3 bases from V and 4 bases from J, with 10 bases between. The CDR3 loop spans 13 amino acids. Germline-derived CDR1 and CDR2 are SGHTA and FQGNSA.